This T cell receptor beta chain appears in the sequencing data of a study of blood T cells in healthy people across ages. Researchers isolated at least 6 million PBMCs per sample. CDR3 length: 14 amino acids. Germline CDR1 reads MDHEN; CDR2 reads SYDVKM. V dropped 8 bases and J dropped 7 bases, with 18 bases sitting between them. Combining a sample-barcoded 5' primer with a J-beta primer mix, a second PCR ran for 7 to 11 cycles. Every sample produced at least 3 million CDR3-containing paired-end reads. TCRdb reanalysed the 5' RACE reads using MiXCR and keeps one entry per CDR3 protein. The sample has about 320,000 distinct CDR3 sequences; about 25% are singletons. This clonotype showed up just a few times. Antigen unknown. General study points: The study found TCR beta diversity correlated strongly with naive T cell percentage. Researchers said unsorted PBMCs prevented a conclusive naive versus antigen-experienced comparison.

The receptor's source is a woman between 70 and 85 years old in good health. The genes are TRBV28 and TRBJ2-1; possibly TRBD1 or TRBD2 for D (5 bases each). Sequences were obtained from blood. The DNA for the CDR3 is TGTGCCAGCGCCTCTGGGGGAATAAAGAATGAGCAGTTCTTC. Its translation: CASASGGIKNEQFF.